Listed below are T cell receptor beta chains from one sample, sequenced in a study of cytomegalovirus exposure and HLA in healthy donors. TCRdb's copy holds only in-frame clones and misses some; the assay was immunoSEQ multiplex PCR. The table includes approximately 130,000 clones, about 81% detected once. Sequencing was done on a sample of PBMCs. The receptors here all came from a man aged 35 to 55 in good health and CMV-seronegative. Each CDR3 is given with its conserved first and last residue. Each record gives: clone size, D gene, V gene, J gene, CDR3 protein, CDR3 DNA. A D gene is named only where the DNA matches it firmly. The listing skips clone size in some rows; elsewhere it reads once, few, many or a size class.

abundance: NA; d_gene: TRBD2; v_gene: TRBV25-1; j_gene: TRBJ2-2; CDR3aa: CASSEPLAGGLAGELFF; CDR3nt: TGTGCCAGCAGTGAACCCTTAGCGGGGGGGCTCGCCGGGGAGCTGTTTTTT
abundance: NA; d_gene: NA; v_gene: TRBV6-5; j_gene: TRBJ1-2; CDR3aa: CASSYSNRNGYTF; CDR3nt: TGTGCCAGCAGTTACTCGAACAGGAATGGCTACACCTTC
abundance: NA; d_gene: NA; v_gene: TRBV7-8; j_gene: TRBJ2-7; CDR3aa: CASSLAGSYEQYF; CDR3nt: TGTGCCAGCAGCTTAGCCGGTTCCTACGAGCAGTACTTC
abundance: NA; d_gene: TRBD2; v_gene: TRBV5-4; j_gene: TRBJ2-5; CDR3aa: CASSLPSGIHGETQYF; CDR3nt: TGTGCCAGCAGCCTACCTAGCGGGATACATGGAGAGACCCAGTACTTC
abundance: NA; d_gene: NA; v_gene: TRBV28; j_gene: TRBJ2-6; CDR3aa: CASVLSGSGANVLTF; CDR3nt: TGTGCCAGCGTTTTAAGCGGCTCTGGGGCCAACGTCCTGACTTTC
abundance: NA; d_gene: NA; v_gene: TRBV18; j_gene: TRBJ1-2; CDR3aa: CASSPPGQGIDYGYTF; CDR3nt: TGTGCCAGCTCACCACCGGGTCAGGGGATTGACTATGGCTACACCTTC
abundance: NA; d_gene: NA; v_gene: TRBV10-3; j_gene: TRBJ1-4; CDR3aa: CAISPQPGATNEKLFF; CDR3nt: TGTGCCATCAGTCCACAACCAGGGGCAACTAATGAAAAACTGTTTTTT
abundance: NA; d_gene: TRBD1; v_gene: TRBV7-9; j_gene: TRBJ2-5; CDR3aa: CASSFSGGEETQYF; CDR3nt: TGTGCCAGCAGCTTCTCAGGGGGCGAGGAGACCCAGTACTTC
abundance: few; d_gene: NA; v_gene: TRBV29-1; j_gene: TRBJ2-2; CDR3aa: CSAADTGELFF; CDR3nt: TGCAGCGCCGCAGACACCGGGGAGCTGTTTTTT
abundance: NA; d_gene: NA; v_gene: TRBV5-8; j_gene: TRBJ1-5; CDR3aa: CASSIQVNQPQHF; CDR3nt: TGTGCCAGCAGCATCCAGGTGAATCAGCCCCAGCATTTT
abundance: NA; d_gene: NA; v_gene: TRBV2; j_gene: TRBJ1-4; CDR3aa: CASKRGRDEKLFF; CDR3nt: TGTGCCAGCAAGAGGGGGAGGGATGAAAAACTGTTTTTT
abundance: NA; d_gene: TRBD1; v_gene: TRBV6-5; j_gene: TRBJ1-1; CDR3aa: CASRSPGQENTEAFF; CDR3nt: TGTGCCAGCAGGAGCCCGGGACAGGAAAACACTGAAGCTTTCTTT
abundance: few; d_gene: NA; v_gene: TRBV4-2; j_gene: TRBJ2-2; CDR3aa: CASSQGGLTGELFF; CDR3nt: TGTGCCAGCAGCCAAGGAGGGCTCACCGGGGAGCTGTTTTTT
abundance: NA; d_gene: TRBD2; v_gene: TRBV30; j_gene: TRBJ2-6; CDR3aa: CAYGGRASGRRGANVLTF; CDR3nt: TGTGCATACGGAGGTCGGGCTAGCGGGAGGCGTGGGGCCAACGTCCTGACTTTC
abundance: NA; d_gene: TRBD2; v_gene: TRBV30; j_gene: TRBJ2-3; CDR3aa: CASSLAGTDTQYF; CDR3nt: TGTGCCTCCAGCCTAGCGGGCACAGATACGCAGTATTTT
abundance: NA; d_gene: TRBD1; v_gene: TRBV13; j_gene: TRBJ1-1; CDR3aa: CASSPSDRGAFF; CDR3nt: TGTGCCAGCAGCCCATCGGACAGGGGCGCTTTCTTT
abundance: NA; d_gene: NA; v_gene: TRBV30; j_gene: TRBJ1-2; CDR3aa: CAWSVEANYGYTF; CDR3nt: TGTGCCTGGAGTGTCGAGGCGAACTATGGCTACACCTTC
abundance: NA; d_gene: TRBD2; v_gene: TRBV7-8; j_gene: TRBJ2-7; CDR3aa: CASSSGTSGTYEQYF; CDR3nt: TGTGCCAGCAGCTCAGGGACTAGCGGAACTTACGAGCAGTACTTC
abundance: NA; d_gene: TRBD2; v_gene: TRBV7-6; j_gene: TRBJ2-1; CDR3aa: CASSSGTSGSGIIGNEQFF; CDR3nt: TGTGCCAGCAGCTCCGGGACTAGCGGGAGCGGGATAATAGGCAATGAGCAGTTCTTC
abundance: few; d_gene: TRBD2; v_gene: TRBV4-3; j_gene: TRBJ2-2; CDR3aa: CASSQDVRGAANTGELFF; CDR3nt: TGCGCCAGCAGCCAAGATGTGCGGGGGGCTGCGAACACCGGGGAGCTGTTTTTT
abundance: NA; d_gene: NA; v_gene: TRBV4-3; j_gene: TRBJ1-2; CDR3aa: CASSQDWQVYGYTF; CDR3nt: TGCGCCAGCAGCCAAGATTGGCAGGTCTATGGCTACACCTTC
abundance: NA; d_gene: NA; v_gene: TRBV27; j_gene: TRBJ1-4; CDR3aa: CASAGSATNEKLFF; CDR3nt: TGTGCCAGCGCTGGCAGTGCAACTAATGAAAAACTGTTTTTT
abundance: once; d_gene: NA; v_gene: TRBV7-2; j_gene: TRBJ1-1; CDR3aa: CASSLGQTGTEAFF; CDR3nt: TGTGCCAGCAGCTTAGGCCAGACGGGCACTGAAGCTTTCTTT
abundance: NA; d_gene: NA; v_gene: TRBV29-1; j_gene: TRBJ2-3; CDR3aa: CSVRVNTQYF; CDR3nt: TGCAGCGTGCGCGTTAATACGCAGTATTTT
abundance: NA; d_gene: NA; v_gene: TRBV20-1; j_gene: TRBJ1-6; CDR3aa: CSASPVRALHF; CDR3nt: TGCAGTGCAAGCCCCGTGCGGGCCCTCCACTTT
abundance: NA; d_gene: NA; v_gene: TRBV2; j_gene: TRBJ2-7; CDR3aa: CASSMSRSYEQYF; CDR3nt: TGTGCCAGCAGCATGAGCCGCTCCTACGAGCAGTACTTC
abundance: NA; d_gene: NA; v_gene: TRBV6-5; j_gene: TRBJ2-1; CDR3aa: CASSYSRGDRGDEQFF; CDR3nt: TGTGCCAGCAGTTACTCCCGCGGGGACCGCGGGGATGAGCAGTTCTTC
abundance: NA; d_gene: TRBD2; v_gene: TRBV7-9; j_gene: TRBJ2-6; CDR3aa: CASSPREGGGANGLTF; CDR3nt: TGTGCCAGCAGCCCGCGAGAGGGCGGGGGGGCCAACGGCCTGACTTTC
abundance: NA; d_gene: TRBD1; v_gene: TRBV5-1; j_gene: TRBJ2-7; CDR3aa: CASSLHTGGTYEQYF; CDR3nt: TGCGCCAGCAGCTTGCACACAGGGGGAACCTACGAGCAGTACTTC
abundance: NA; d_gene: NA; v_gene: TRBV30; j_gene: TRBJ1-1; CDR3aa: CAWSVEARLNTEAFF; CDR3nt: TGTGCCTGGAGTGTTGAGGCACGACTAAACACTGAAGCTTTCTTT
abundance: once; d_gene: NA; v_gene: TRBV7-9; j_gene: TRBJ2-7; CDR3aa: CASSSWTETPYEQYF; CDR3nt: TGTGCCAGCAGCTCTTGGACAGAAACTCCCTACGAGCAGTACTTC
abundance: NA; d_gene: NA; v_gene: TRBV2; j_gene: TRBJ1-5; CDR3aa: CASSEGGGRYQPQHF; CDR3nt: TGTGCCAGCAGTGAAGGGGGGGGGAGGTATCAGCCCCAGCATTTT
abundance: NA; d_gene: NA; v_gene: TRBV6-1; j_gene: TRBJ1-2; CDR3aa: CASSEAGGADGYTF; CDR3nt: TGTGCCAGCAGTGAAGCAGGGGGGGCGGATGGCTACACCTTC
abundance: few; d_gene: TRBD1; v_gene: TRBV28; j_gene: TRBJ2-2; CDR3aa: CASGPPGQADTGELFF; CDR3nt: TGTGCCAGCGGTCCTCCGGGACAGGCTGACACCGGGGAGCTGTTTTTT
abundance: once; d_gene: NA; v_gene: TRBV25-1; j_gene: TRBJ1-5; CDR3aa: CASSGTGSNQPQHF; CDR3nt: TGTGCCAGCAGTGGCACAGGGAGCAATCAGCCCCAGCATTTT
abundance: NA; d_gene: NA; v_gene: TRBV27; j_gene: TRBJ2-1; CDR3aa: CASSLLSEDIEQFF; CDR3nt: TGTGCCAGCAGTTTGTTGTCAGAGGACATCGAGCAGTTCTTC
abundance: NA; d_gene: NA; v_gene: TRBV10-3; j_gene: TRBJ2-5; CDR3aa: CAISDARGSDGGETQYF; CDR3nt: TGTGCCATCAGTGATGCCCGGGGGTCCGACGGGGGAGAGACCCAGTACTTC
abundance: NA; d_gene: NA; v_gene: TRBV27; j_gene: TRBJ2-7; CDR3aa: CASSRQRFYEQYF; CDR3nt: TGTGCCAGCAGTCGACAGCGTTTCTACGAGCAGTACTTC
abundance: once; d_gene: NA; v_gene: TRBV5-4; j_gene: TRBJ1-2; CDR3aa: CASSPQGYGYTF; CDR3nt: TGTGCCAGCAGCCCACAGGGCTATGGCTACACCTTC
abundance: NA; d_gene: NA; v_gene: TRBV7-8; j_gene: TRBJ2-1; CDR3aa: CASSLSFIGANEQFF; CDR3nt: TGTGCCAGCAGCTTATCATTTATCGGAGCTAATGAGCAGTTCTTC
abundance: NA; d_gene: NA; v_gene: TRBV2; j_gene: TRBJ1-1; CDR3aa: CASVQVNTEAFF; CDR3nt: TGTGCCAGCGTACAGGTGAACACTGAAGCTTTCTTT
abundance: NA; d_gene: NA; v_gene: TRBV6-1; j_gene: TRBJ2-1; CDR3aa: CASRDSSLSNEQFF; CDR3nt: TGTGCCAGCAGGGACAGTTCTTTAAGCAATGAGCAGTTCTTC
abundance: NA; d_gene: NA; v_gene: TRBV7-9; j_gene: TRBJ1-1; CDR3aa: CASSRENTEAFF; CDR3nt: TGTGCCAGCAGCCGCGAAAACACTGAAGCTTTCTTT
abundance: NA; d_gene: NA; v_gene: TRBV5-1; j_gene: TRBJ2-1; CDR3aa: CASSLAYEQFF; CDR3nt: TGCGCCAGCAGCTTGGCCTATGAGCAGTTCTTC
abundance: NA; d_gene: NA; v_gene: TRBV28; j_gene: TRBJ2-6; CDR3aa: CASSLDSSGANVLTF; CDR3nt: TGTGCCAGCAGTTTAGACAGCTCTGGGGCCAACGTCCTGACTTTC
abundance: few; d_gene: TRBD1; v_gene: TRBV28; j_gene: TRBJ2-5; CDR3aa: CASSYTGQGEETQYF; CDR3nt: TGTGCCAGCAGTTACACGGGACAGGGGGAAGAGACCCAGTACTTC
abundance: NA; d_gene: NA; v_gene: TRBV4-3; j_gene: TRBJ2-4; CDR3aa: CASSQEVQYDIQYF; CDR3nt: TGCGCCAGCAGCCAAGAGGTCCAGTATGACATTCAGTACTTC
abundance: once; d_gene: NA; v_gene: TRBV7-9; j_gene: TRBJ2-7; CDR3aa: CASSLARSTPDSYEQYF; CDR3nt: TGTGCCAGCAGCTTAGCGCGCTCGACACCCGACTCCTACGAGCAGTACTTC
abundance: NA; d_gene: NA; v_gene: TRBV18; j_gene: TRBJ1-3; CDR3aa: CASSPRTDPAGNTIYF; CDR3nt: TGTGCCAGCTCACCGAGGACAGATCCTGCGGGAAACACCATATATTTT
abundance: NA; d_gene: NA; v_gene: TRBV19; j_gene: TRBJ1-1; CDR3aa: CASRDSYTMNTEAFF; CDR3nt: TGTGCCAGTAGGGACAGTTACACTATGAACACTGAAGCTTTCTTT
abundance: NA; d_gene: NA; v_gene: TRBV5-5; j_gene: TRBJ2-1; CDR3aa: CASSSGNPYNEQFF; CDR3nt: TGTGCCAGCAGCTCCGGGAACCCCTACAATGAGCAGTTCTTC
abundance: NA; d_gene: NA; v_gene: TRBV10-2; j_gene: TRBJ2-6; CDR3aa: CASMSSGANGLTF; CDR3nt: TGCGCCAGCATGAGCTCTGGGGCCAACGGCCTGACTTTC
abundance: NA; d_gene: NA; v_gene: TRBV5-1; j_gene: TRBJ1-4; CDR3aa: CASSLGGQGTNEKLFF; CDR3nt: TGCGCCAGCAGCTTGGGTGGCCAGGGCACTAATGAAAAACTGTTTTTT